The 26 T cell receptor beta chains reported below all come from one sample, sequenced in a study of response to subunit inactivated influenza vaccine. TCRdb re-called the RT-PCR reads through MiXCR, storing one row per CDR3 protein. The sample records about 480,000 distinct CDR3 sequences, approximately 11% being singletons. Source: PBMCs from blood, taken more than 35 days after vaccination. The receptors derive from a man aged 45-60 years who received an inactivated influenza vaccine.

This clonotype was counted between two and nine times. The J gene is TRBJ2-7, the V gene TRBV20-1, with 7 nucleotides matching TRBD1. The CDR3 covers 14 residues. Germline V CDR1 and CDR2: DFQATT, SNEGSKA (reference sequence). The trim removed 3 bases at V and 0 bases at J, leaving 5 bases unmatched. For the CDR3, the DNA is TGCAGTGCTAGTGGGACAGATCGCTCCTACGAGCAGTACTTC. Amino acids: CSASGTDRSYEQYF.

This clonotype was detected ten times or more. The chain is built from TRBV7-9 and TRBJ1-1; TRBD1 is a possible D gene (6 bases). The CDR3 length is 13 residues. The V and J ends lost 5 bases and 4 bases respectively, with 11 bases between them. Germline CDR1 and CDR2: SEHNR and FQNEAQ (reference sequence). The CDR3 sequence: CASSQVGGTEAFF. The CDR3 nucleotides read TGTGCCAGCAGCCAGGTAGGGGGCACTGAAGCTTTCTTT.

Only a few counts were recorded for this clonotype. The chain has TRBV20-1 and TRBJ2-7; TRBD1 is a possible D gene (6 bases). The CDR3 consists of 13 residues. In germline, CDR1 is DFQATT, CDR2 SNEGSKA (reference sequence). V lost 5 bases to trimming and J lost 2 bases, with 13 bases between them. CDR3 nucleotides: TGCAGTGCTCCTCCGACAGGAACCTACGAGCAGTACTTC. Encoded protein: CSAPPTGTYEQYF.

Only a few counts were recorded for this clonotype. The chain combines TRBV7-2 with TRBJ2-1; 14 bases line up with TRBD2. The J segment lost 7 bases and the V segment lost 4 bases, leaving 6 bases of the junction unmatched. CDR3 length equals 16 residues. Germline CDR1 SGHTA, CDR2 FQGNSA. CDR3 DNA sequence: TGTGCCAGCAGCTGGGGACTAGCGGGAGCAAAGAATGAGCAGTTCTTC. The encoded protein is CASSWGLAGAKNEQFF.

The V gene is TRBV10-3, the J gene TRBJ2-2, with 8 bases that match TRBD1. Per the germline V gene, CDR1 is ENHRY and CDR2 is SYGVKD. J lost 0 bases, V lost 6 bases, and 3 bases had no gene match. This CDR3 spans 15 amino acids. The CDR3 protein is CAIRQGAANTGELFF. The DNA for the CDR3 is TGTGCCATCAGGCAGGGGGCGGCGAACACCGGGGAGCTGTTTTTT.

V and J are TRBV4-1 and TRBJ1-2; weak D call: TRBD1 (6 bases). The germline V gene has CDR1 MGHRA and CDR2 YSYEKL. This CDR3 comprises 15 residues. V shed 3 bases and J shed 1 base, with 12 bases lying between them. The CDR3 coding sequence is TGCGCCAGCAGCCATACAGGGAGACTTAACTATGGCTACACCTTC. Protein product: CASSHTGRLNYGYTF.

There are a few counts of this clonotype. The chain links TRBV6-5 to TRBJ2-1; D uncertain. This CDR3 comprises 17 residues. V lost 4 bases to trimming and J lost 4 bases, with 20 bases between them. In germline, CDR1 is MNHEY, CDR2 SVGAGI. The CDR3 DNA reads TGTGCCAGCAGTTTCTCCTCGTCGGCAGTAGGTTACAATGAGCAGTTCTTC. Protein product: CASSFSSSAVGYNEQFF.

The V gene is TRBV5-1, the J gene TRBJ2-3; TRBD2 is a possible D gene (7 bases). CDR1 and CDR2 (germline): SGHRS, YFSETQ. The CDR3 extends over 17 amino acids. V lost 4 bases, J lost 6 bases, and 24 bases lay in between. The CDR3 region is CASSEGRGRGAGDTQYF. CDR3 DNA sequence: TGCGCCAGCAGCGAAGGGCGGGGCCGGGGGGCTGGGGATACGCAGTATTTT.

The genes are TRBV10-3 and TRBJ2-7; possibly TRBD2 for D (6 bases). V lost 5 bases and J 6 bases, leaving 11 bases between the germline ends. CDR1 is ENHRY, CDR2 SYGVKD, per germline. The CDR3 covers 12 residues. The CDR3 spells CAISILEGEQYF. CDR3 coding DNA: TGTGCCATCAGTATATTGGAGGGCGAGCAGTACTTC.

The chain employs TRBV11-2 and TRBJ1-2, with D uncertain. V dropped 5 bases and J dropped 8 bases, with 21 bases sitting between them. From germline, CDR1 is SGHAT and CDR2 FQNNGV. The CDR3 runs to 15 residues. CDR3 DNA sequence: TGTGCCAGCAGCCCCGACCTCAACGGGTTGTCAGGCTACACCTTC. Encoded protein: CASSPDLNGLSGYTF.

Details on this clonotype: This clone may be a read error of a much larger clone one base away. The gene calls are TRBV14 and TRBJ1-2; D perhaps matches TRBD1 (6 bases). Germline-derived CDR1 and CDR2 are SGHDN and FVKESK. The CDR3 is 16 residues long. The DNA for the CDR3 is TGTGCCAGCAGCCAAGACCTCACCGGGACATACTATGCCTACACCTTC. This sequence encodes CASSQDLTGTYYAYTF.

This clonotype was seen repeatedly, ten times or more. J is TRBJ2-7 and V is TRBV20-1, with D tentatively TRBD1 or TRBD2 (5 bases each). There are 11 residues in the CDR3. The V and J ends lost 4 bases and 4 bases respectively, with 8 bases between them. Germline V gene sequence: CDR1 DFQATT, CDR2 SNEGSKA (reference sequence). CDR3: CSATWGYEQYF. As DNA, the CDR3 is TGCAGTGCTACCTGGGGGTACGAGCAGTACTTC.

This clonotype was seen repeatedly, ten times or more. V gene TRBV6-1 combines with J gene TRBJ1-1; 9 bases align to TRBD1. CDR1 is MNHNS, CDR2 SASEGT, per germline. Trimming removed 6 bases from V and 0 bases from J; junction bases left unmatched: 5. The CDR3 has 15 residues. CDR3: CASSFTGGVNTEAFF. CDR3 in DNA: TGTGCCAGCAGCTTCACAGGGGGCGTGAACACTGAAGCTTTCTTT.

The V gene is TRBV2, the J gene TRBJ2-3; D is perhaps TRBD1 or TRBD2 (5 bases each). This CDR3 comprises 15 residues. V was cut by 5 bases and J by 6 bases, with 18 bases left in between. The germline CDR1 and CDR2 sequences are SNHLY and FYNNEI. CDR3 DNA: TGTGCCAGCAGTCCGGGACGCCCTCGAGTGGATACGCAGTATTTT. Its translation: CASSPGRPRVDTQYF.

This clonotype was counted many times. The chain employs TRBV24-1 and TRBJ2-1; 13 nucleotides match TRBD2. Trimming cost V 2 bases and J 9 bases; bases outside gene matches: 9. Germline V gives CDR1 KGHDR, CDR2 SFDVKD. The CDR3 runs to 17 residues. The CDR3 DNA sequence: TGTGCCACCAGTGATTCACTCGGGACTAGCGGGATCCGTGAGCAGTTCTTC. This sequence encodes CATSDSLGTSGIREQFF.

V and J are TRBV19 and TRBJ1-1; no firm D call. CDR1 LNHDA and CDR2 SQIVND come from the germline V gene (reference sequence). This CDR3 has 13 amino acids. V lost 2 bases, J lost 1 base, and 5 bases lay in between. The CDR3 loop is CASSIMSNTEAFF. CDR3 DNA sequence: TGTGCCAGTAGTATAATGTCGAACACTGAAGCTTTCTTT.

In its sample, this clonotype was seen many times. The chain carries TRBV12-3 or TRBV12-4 and TRBJ2-3; 8 bases are shared with TRBD2. The CDR3 totals 17 residues. V was clipped by 6 bases and J by 7 bases; unmatched bases: 18. CDR3 loop: CASSAYPGLGAGYTQYF. The CDR3, as DNA: TGTGCCAGCAGCGCTTATCCGGGACTAGGGGCAGGATATACGCAGTATTTT.

Worth noting for this clonotype: Just one base apart from a much larger clone, this may be a read error. V gene TRBV5-1 combines with J gene TRBJ2-1, with D tentatively TRBD2 (5 bases). Trimming left V 2 bases short and J 7 bases short, with 16 bases between. Germline CDR1 is SGHRS and CDR2 is YFSETQ. The CDR3 loop spans 15 amino acids. The DNA for the CDR3 is TGCGCCAGCAGCTTAGCCGGGAAGCCGGAGAATGAGCAGTTCTTC. Translating it yields CASSLAGKPENEQFF.

This clonotype was picked up many times. The chain has TRBV6-1 and TRBJ2-1; D is ambiguous. This CDR3 has 15 residues. CDR1 and CDR2 (germline): MNHNS, SASEGT. V dropped 10 bases and J dropped 5 bases, with 21 bases sitting between them. The CDR3 sequence is CATTAFDGEHNEQFF. The CDR3 DNA follows: TGTGCCACAACCGCCTTTGATGGGGAACACAATGAGCAGTTCTTC.

This clonotype came up a few times. The chain uses TRBV24-1 and TRBJ1-5, with D unresolved. CDR1 and CDR2 from the germline V gene are KGHDR and SFDVKD. Trimming took 0 bases from V and 4 from J, leaving 6 bases between them. CDR3 size: 14 residues. The CDR3 reads CATSDLGTNQPQHF. The CDR3 DNA sequence: TGTGCCACCAGTGATTTGGGCACGAATCAGCCCCAGCATTTT.

This clonotype was picked up a small number of times. V and J are TRBV20-1 and TRBJ1-3; tentative D call: TRBD1 (6 bases). The V end was cut by 3 bases, the J end by 4 bases, with 10 bases between. This CDR3 spans 13 amino acids. Germline V gives CDR1 DFQATT, CDR2 SNEGSKA (reference sequence). This CDR3 is CSARGHPGNTIYF. DNA for the CDR3: TGCAGTGCTAGGGGACACCCGGGAAACACCATATATTTT.

This clonotype came up a few times. The chain uses TRBV9 and TRBJ2-1, with D perhaps TRBD2 (7 bases). Germline CDR1 is SGDLS and CDR2 is YYNGEE. V lost 1 base and J lost 7, with 9 bases in between. The CDR3 extends over 13 amino acids. The CDR3 spells CASSVRGGNEQFF. DNA of the CDR3: TGTGCCAGCAGCGTAAGGGGGGGGAATGAGCAGTTCTTC.

In nucleotides, the CDR3 is TGTGCCAGCAGACCAACTAGCGGGAGGGGGCACGAGCAGTACTTC. This gives the protein CASRPTSGRGHEQYF. The chain links TRBV28 to TRBJ2-7, with 13 positions matching TRBD2. Germline-derived CDR1 and CDR2 are MDHEN and SYDVKM. After removal of 6 bases from V and 5 bases from J, the junction contained 7 bases not matched to a gene. This CDR3 is built from 15 residues.

This CDR3 reads CASSPGQGYTF. The CDR3 DNA is TGTGCCAGCAGCCCGGGACAGGGGTACACCTTC. The chain carries TRBV7-9 and TRBJ1-2; 10 bases are shared with TRBD1. Germline assignment: CDR1 SEHNR and CDR2 FQNEAQ (reference sequence). V shed 5 bases, J shed 11 bases, and the junction held 2 bases outside the gene matches. The length of the CDR3 is 11 residues.

Only a few counts were recorded for this clonotype. This chain joins TRBV29-1 and TRBJ2-3; no firm D call. Trimming took 2 bases from V and 4 from J, leaving 4 bases between them. The CDR3 consists of 11 residues. From germline, CDR1 is SQVTM and CDR2 ANQGSEA. This chain's CDR3 is CSVELADTQYF. The DNA for the CDR3 is TGCAGCGTTGAATTAGCAGATACGCAGTATTTT.

The chain has TRBV5-1 and TRBJ2-2; D call uncertain. V was cut by 7 bases and J by 5 bases, with 12 bases left in between. In germline, CDR1 is SGHRS, CDR2 YFSETQ. CDR3 length equals 13 residues. CDR3 sequence: CASFNWDTGELFF. CDR3 sequence (DNA): TGCGCCAGCTTCAACTGGGATACCGGGGAGCTGTTTTTT.